Shown below are 11 T cell receptor beta chains from a single sample sequenced in a study of shared clonotypes between healthy human individuals. Sequencing used immunoSEQ multiplex PCR; TCRdb keeps in-frame clones, though not all of them. Of about 2.2 million clones listed, roughly 93% were seen once; the top ten hold under 2%. Naive CD8 cells lacked CD45RO and underwent positive selection for CCR7, leaving out terminally differentiated effector memory CD45RA+ cells. Sequencing was carried out using naive CD8+ T cells from PBMCs. These receptors were taken from a young man in good health. Some clones in this sample may be carry-over from other donors' samples.

The V call is TRBV6-1, the J call TRBJ2-1; 8 bases map to TRBD1. The CDR3 is 16 residues long. The trim removed 2 bases at V and 7 bases at J, leaving 10 bases unmatched. Germline values: CDR1 MNHNS, CDR2 SASEGT. In DNA form, the CDR3 reads TGTGCCAGCAGTGAAAGGACAGGGTTCGTATTGAATGAGCAGTTCTTC. Translated, it gives CASSERTGFVLNEQFF.

V usage is TRBV7-9 and J usage is TRBJ2-1, with D possibly being TRBD2 (5 bases). Trimming stripped 1 base from V and 5 bases from J, with 15 bases between. CDR3 size: 16 residues. From germline, CDR1 is SEHNR and CDR2 FQNEAQ (reference sequence). The CDR3 coding sequence is TGTGCCAGCAGCTTAGGCGAGGGAAGGGTGGACAATGAGCAGTTCTTC. Translated, it gives CASSLGEGRVDNEQFF. Full variable domain (outside the CDR3, taken from reference TRBV7-9 and TRBJ2-1): DTGVSQNPRHKITKRGQNVTFRCDPISEHNRLYWYRQTLGQGPEFLTYFQNEAQLEKSRLLSDRFSAERPKGSFSTLEIQRTEQGDSAMYLCASSLGEGRVDNEQFFGPGTRLTVL.

This sequence joins TRBV11-2 and TRBJ1-3; D remains ambiguous. Germline CDR1 reads SGHAT; CDR2 reads FQNNGV. This CDR3 is built from 18 residues. The ends were cut back, 0 bases at V and 0 bases at J, with 15 bases in the middle. CDR3 region: CASSLDNFLRLSGNTIYF. In DNA, the CDR3 is TGTGCCAGCAGCTTAGATAATTTTCTGAGGCTCTCTGGAAACACCATATATTTT.

The chain carries TRBV28 and TRBJ2-3; 10 bases agree with TRBD2. This CDR3 region has 15 residues. The J segment lost 4 bases and the V segment lost 8 bases, leaving 9 bases of the junction unmatched. The germline V gene encodes CDR1 MDHEN and CDR2 SYDVKM. For the CDR3, the DNA is TGTGCCAGCGGGCAGCTAGCGGGAGCAGCAGATACGCAGTATTTT. Its translation: CASGQLAGAADTQYF.

The table lists this clone with a count of one. The chain couples TRBV19 to TRBJ1-1; D might be TRBD1 (6 bases). V was shortened by 5 bases and J by 1 base, with 11 bases between the two germline ends. The CDR3 length is 14 residues. CDR1 LNHDA and CDR2 SQIVND come from the germline V gene (reference sequence). The CDR3 DNA sequence: TGTGCCAGTAGTGGGGGGCCCCCGAACACTGAAGCTTTCTTT. It codes for CASSGGPPNTEAFF.

This chain links TRBV28 with TRBJ2-7, with TRBD2 as a possible D gene (5 bases). V lost 8 bases to trimming and J lost 1 base, with 12 bases between them. This CDR3 region has 13 residues. Germline values: CDR1 MDHEN, CDR2 SYDVKM. In nucleotides, the CDR3 is TGTGCCAGCTCACGGGGAGTTTCCTACGAGCAGTACTTC. Translation gives CASSRGVSYEQYF.

The chain is built from TRBV7-9 and TRBJ1-1; a possible D gene is TRBD1 (5 bases). Trimming left V 8 bases short and J 5 bases short, with 18 bases between. The germline V gene has CDR1 SEHNR and CDR2 FQNEAQ (reference sequence). The CDR3 extends over 14 amino acids. CDR3: CASRLVGVGTEAFF. The CDR3 DNA reads TGTGCCAGCCGGTTGGTGGGGGTCGGTACTGAAGCTTTCTTT.

The chain couples TRBV28 to TRBJ2-4; 14 nucleotides align to TRBD2. The germline V gene encodes CDR1 MDHEN and CDR2 SYDVKM. The CDR3 consists of 18 residues. J lost 1 base, V lost 6 bases, and 8 bases had no gene match. CDR3 DNA sequence: TGTGCCAGCAGGTTGGGACTAGCGGGAGAGGGGGCCAAAAACATTCAGTACTTC. This encodes CASRLGLAGEGAKNIQYF.

The V gene is TRBV9, the J gene TRBJ1-1; D gene ambiguous. Trimming shortened V by 0 bases and J by 7 bases, and 10 bases separated the two germline ends. CDR1 and CDR2 from the germline V gene are SGDLS and YYNGEE. CDR3 length: 13 residues. CDR3 sequence: CASSVAISSEAFF. CDR3 nucleotide sequence: TGTGCCAGCAGCGTAGCCATTTCCAGTGAAGCTTTCTTT.

Only one count was recorded for this clone. The chain recombines TRBV27 with TRBJ2-2, with D perhaps being TRBD1 or TRBD2 (5 bases each). The CDR3 length is 13 residues. Trimming shortened V by 5 bases and J by 4 bases, and 8 bases separated the two germline ends. Germline V gene data show CDR1 as MNHEY and CDR2 as SMNVEV (reference sequence). The CDR3 protein is CASSPGATGELFF. As DNA, the CDR3 is TGTGCCAGCAGTCCCGGGGCCACCGGGGAGCTGTTTTTT.

The V gene is TRBV4-3, the J gene TRBJ2-1, with 8 nucleotides matching TRBD2. CDR1 is LGHNA and CDR2 is YSLEER in the germline V gene. This CDR3 region has 15 residues. The V segment lost 2 bases and the J segment 8 bases; nucleotides outside the gene matches: 8. CDR3 sequence: CASSQRSGSTHEQFF. The CDR3 DNA is TGCGCCAGCAGCCAAAGGAGCGGGAGTACCCATGAGCAGTTCTTC.